The 10 T cell receptor beta chains given below trace back to one sample, sequenced in a study of Graves' ophthalmopathy and Graves' hyperthyroidism. RNA transcripts yielded amplified TCR beta CDR3 regions. First-round RT-PCR with HTBI primers preceded a second-round multiplex PCR. Each CDR3 protein is one row after TCRdb ran MiXCR on the multiplex PCR reads. The sample yields over 150,000 distinct CDR3 sequences, roughly two fifths seen once. The material sequenced was peripheral blood. These receptors were collected from a woman aged 40 to 50 with Graves' ophthalmopathy.

This clonotype was observed many times. The chain carries TRBV5-1 and TRBJ2-5; TRBD2 aligns across 16 bases. V lost 3 bases, J lost 4 bases, and 9 bases stayed unmatched. The CDR3 covers 18 residues. Per germline, CDR1 SGHRS and CDR2 YFSETQ. The CDR3 is CASSYYGTSGGAGETQYF. The DNA of the CDR3 is TGCGCCAGCAGCTATTATGGGACTAGCGGGGGGGCCGGAGAGACCCAGTACTTC. The full variable domain, its missing parts supplied by reference TRBV5-1 and TRBJ2-5, is KAGVTQTPRYLIKTRGQQVTLSCSPISGHRSVSWYQQTPGQGLQFLFEYFSETQRNKGNFPGRFSGRQFSNSRSEMNVSTLELGDSALYLCASSYYGTSGGAGETQYFGPGTRLLVL.

This chain joins TRBV6-5 and TRBJ1-2, with 10 nucleotides matching TRBD1. The CDR3 contains 17 residues. CDR1 is MNHEY and CDR2 is SVGAGI in the germline V gene. Trimming at V came to 0 bases and at J to 4 bases, leaving 8 bases not matched to a gene. CDR3 sequence: CASSYSVVGTGVYGYTF. The CDR3 nucleotides are TGTGCCAGCAGTTACTCGGTAGTAGGGACAGGGGTCTATGGCTACACCTTC.

This clonotype appeared many times. The CDR3 region is CASSWSRLETQYF. DNA of the CDR3: TGTGCCAGCAGTTGGAGCCGACTGGAGACCCAGTACTTC. The chain has TRBV6-5 and TRBJ2-5; no definite D call. Germline CDR1 reads MNHEY; CDR2 reads SVGAGI. This CDR3 has 13 residues. V was pared by 4 bases and J by 5 bases, with 11 bases between.

This clonotype was observed at least ten times. V usage is TRBV4-1 and J usage is TRBJ2-2, with D perhaps matching TRBD1 (5 bases). The germline V and J ends were trimmed by 1 base and 4 bases, with 16 bases remaining between them. CDR3 length: 17 residues. Germline values: CDR1 MGHRA, CDR2 YSYEKL. CDR3 DNA: TGCGCCAGCAGCCAAGTACGAGGCAGGGTGGGCACCGGGGAGCTGTTTTTT. Translated: CASSQVRGRVGTGELFF.

This clonotype was picked up many times. A much larger clone differs by one base, so this may be a read error. The rearrangement links TRBV28 to TRBJ1-1; 9 bases match TRBD1. CDR1 is MDHEN, CDR2 SYDVKM, per germline. The CDR3 is made up of 19 amino acids. In nucleotides, the CDR3 is TGTGCCAGCAGCGACCTACCGGGGACGAGGGACAGGGAGGACACTGAAGCTTCCTTT. Protein: CASSDLPGTRDREDTEASF.

The chain couples TRBV7-8 to TRBJ1-1; no clear D. Germline V lookup: CDR1 SGHVS, CDR2 FQNEAQ. This CDR3 is 16 amino acids long. V shed 1 base and J shed 3 bases, with 15 bases lying between them. CDR3 sequence: CASSLDARKGYTEAFF. The CDR3 DNA reads TGTGCCAGCAGCTTAGACGCCAGAAAGGGATACACTGAAGCTTTCTTT.

This clonotype was detected ten times or more. The chain has TRBV20-1 and TRBJ2-5, with D hard to call. Germline V CDR1 and CDR2: DFQATT, SNEGSKA (reference sequence). There are 13 residues in the CDR3. V shed 0 bases and J shed 3 bases, with 8 bases lying between them. The DNA for the CDR3 is TGCAGTGCTAGAGATGGCGGAAAAGAGACCCAGTACTTC. Translated: CSARDGGKETQYF.

The chain's CDR3 is CASRTNRLNTEAFF. CDR3 sequence (DNA): TGTGCCAGCAGAACCAACAGGCTGAACACTGAAGCTTTCTTT. The gene calls are TRBV6-1 and TRBJ1-1, with D perhaps TRBD1 (5 bases). V was shortened by 6 bases and J by 0 bases, with 11 bases between the two germline ends. The germline gives CDR1 MNHNS, CDR2 SASEGT. CDR3 length equals 14 residues.

The CDR3 region has the DNA TGTGCCAGCAGTTCACAGGGGGCAGGGGCCAACGTCCTGACTTTC. It yields the protein CASSSQGAGANVLTF. This chain joins TRBV27 and TRBJ2-6, with 9 bases aligning to TRBD1. This CDR3 has 15 amino acids. Germline-derived CDR1 and CDR2 are MNHEY and SMNVEV (reference sequence). After removal of 4 bases from V and 4 bases from J, the junction contained 2 bases not matched to a gene.

The chain is built from TRBV20-1 and TRBJ2-7, with 7 bases fitting TRBD2. The V segment lost 1 base and the J segment 0 bases; nucleotides outside the gene matches: 12. This CDR3 is built from 17 residues. The germline V gene has CDR1 DFQATT and CDR2 SNEGSKA (reference sequence). Here the CDR3 reads CSARGDDGRLSSYEQYF. DNA of the CDR3: TGCAGTGCTAGAGGGGACGACGGGAGGCTTTCCTCCTACGAGCAGTACTTC.